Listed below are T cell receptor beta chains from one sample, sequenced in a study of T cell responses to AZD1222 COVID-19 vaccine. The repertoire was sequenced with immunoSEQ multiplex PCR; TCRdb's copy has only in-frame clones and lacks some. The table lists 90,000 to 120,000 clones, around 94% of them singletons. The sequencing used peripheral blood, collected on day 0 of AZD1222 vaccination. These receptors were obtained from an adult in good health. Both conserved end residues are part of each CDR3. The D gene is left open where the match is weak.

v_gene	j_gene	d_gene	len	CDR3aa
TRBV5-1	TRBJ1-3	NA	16	CASSWQGPSSGNTIYF
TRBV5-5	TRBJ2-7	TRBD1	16	CASSPVTRQGSYEQYF
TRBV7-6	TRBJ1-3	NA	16	CASSYRTASSGNTIYF
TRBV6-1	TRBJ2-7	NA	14	CASSEAGQIYEQYF
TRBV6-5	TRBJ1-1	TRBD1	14	CASSYSDRGTEAFF
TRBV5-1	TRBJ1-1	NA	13	CASSLWSNTEAFF
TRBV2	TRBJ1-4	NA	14	CASRPGGDNEKLFF
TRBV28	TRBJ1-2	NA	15	CASSLSLPGGEGYTF
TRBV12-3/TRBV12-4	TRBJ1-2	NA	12	CASGLSGHGYTF
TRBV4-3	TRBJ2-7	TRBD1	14	CASGRGQGAYEQYF
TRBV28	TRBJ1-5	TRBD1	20	CASSLGPGQGILQWNQPQHF
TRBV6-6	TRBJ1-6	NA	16	CASTWGTSSYNSPLHF
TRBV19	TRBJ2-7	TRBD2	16	CASSMAQGAGGDEQYF
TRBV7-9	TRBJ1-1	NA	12	CASSREGHGAFF
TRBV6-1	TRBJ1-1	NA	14	CASSEAWANTEAFF
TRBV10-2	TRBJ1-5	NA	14	CASRGGYSNQPQHF